The T cell receptor (beta chain) described here comes from a study of PD-1 blockade in classical Hodgkin lymphoma. Study results and caveats: Individuals initiating nivolumab under 1 year after ASCT were excluded.

Data came from immunoSEQ multiplex PCR; TCRdb stores just in-frame clones and leaves some out. This sample has about 96,000 clones, with under 95% found just once. As regards this clone: What it binds is not known.

Time point meaning: cycle 4 day 1 (C4D1), after 5 to 7 weeks of nivolumab. Relapse was seen in all patients after autologous stem cell transplantation, and brentuximab vedotin exposure was variable. The V end lost 0 bases, the J end lost 4 bases, and 21 bases lay between the germline ends. In germline, CDR1 is SEHNR, CDR2 FQNEAQ (reference sequence). The CDR3 sequence is 18 residues long. The sample consisted of peripheral blood mononuclear cells (PBMCs), taken before the fourth cycle of nivolumab. This TCR was recovered from a human donor with classical Hodgkin lymphoma. V and J are TRBV7-9 and TRBJ1-2; tentatively, D is TRBD1 (6 bases). The CDR3 nucleotides read TGTGCCAGCAGCTTAGCAGGCGGCAGGGGAACGGGGCGCTATGGCTACACCTTC. This gives the protein CASSLAGGRGTGRYGYTF.